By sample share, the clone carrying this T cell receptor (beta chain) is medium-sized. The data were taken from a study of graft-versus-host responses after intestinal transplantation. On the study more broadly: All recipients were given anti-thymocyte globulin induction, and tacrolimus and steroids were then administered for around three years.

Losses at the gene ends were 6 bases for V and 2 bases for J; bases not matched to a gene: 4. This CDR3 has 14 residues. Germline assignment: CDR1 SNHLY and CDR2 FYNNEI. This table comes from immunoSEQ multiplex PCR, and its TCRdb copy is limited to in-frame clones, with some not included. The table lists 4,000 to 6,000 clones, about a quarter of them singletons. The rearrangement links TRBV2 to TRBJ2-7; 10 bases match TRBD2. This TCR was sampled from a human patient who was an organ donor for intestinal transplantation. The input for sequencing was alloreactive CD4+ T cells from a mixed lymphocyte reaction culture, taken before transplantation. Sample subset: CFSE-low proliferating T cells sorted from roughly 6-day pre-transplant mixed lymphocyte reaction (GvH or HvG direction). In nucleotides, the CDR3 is TGTGCCAGCAGCTTAGCGGGGGGCCCCTACGAGCAGTACTTC. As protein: CASSLAGGPYEQYF.